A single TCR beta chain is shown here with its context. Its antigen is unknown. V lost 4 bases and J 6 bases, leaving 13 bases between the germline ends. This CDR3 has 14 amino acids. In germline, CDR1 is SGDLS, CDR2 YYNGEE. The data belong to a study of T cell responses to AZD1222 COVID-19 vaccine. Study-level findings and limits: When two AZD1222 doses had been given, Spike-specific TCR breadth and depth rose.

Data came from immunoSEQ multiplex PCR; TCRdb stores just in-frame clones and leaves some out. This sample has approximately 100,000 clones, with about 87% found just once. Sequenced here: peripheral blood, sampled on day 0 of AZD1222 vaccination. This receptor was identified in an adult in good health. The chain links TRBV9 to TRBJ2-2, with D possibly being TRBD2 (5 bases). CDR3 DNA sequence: TGTGCCAGCAGCCCCTCTCTAGCTCCCGGGGAGCTGTTTTTT. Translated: CASSPSLAPGELFF.